Below are 14 T cell receptor beta chains sequenced from a single sample in a study of T-cell reconstitution after alpha-beta-depleted transplantation in children. For TCRbeta, the library was prepared with unique molecular identifiers. TCRdb re-derived calls from the PCR reads in MiXCR, one entry per CDR3 protein. The sample includes a few hundred thousand distinct CDR3 sequences, about a tenth of them seen just once. The sample in question was PBMCs from the stem cell graft donor, obtained from the stem cell graft. The receptors originated from a human donor who donated a stem cell graft to a child with acute lymphoblastic leukemia.

For this clonotype: Possible read error: a much larger clone is one base away. This chain links TRBV7-9 with TRBJ2-7; D remains ambiguous. The CDR3 spans 13 residues. Germline CDR1 SEHNR, CDR2 FQNEAQ (reference sequence). DNA for the CDR3: TGTGCCAGCAGCTTCCTTGTCATGGACGACCAGTACTTC. It yields the protein CASSFLVMDDQYF.

This clonotype came up many times. V gene TRBV4-2 combines with J gene TRBJ2-1; 7 positions match TRBD1. The V and J ends lost 0 bases and 7 bases, in that order; junction bases with no gene match: 9. This CDR3 contains 16 residues. The germline gives CDR1 LGHNA, CDR2 YNFKEQ. The CDR3 spells CASSQDPAGGRNEQFF. As DNA, the CDR3 is TGTGCCAGCAGCCAAGATCCTGCAGGGGGTAGGAATGAGCAGTTCTTC.

Only a few counts were recorded for this clonotype. The chain employs TRBV7-9 and TRBJ2-7; D perhaps matches TRBD1 (6 bases). V shed 7 bases and J shed 7 bases, with 20 bases lying between them. CDR3 length: 14 amino acids. The germline gives CDR1 SEHNR, CDR2 FQNEAQ (reference sequence). The CDR3 loop is CASTPQGSPTEQYF. DNA for the CDR3: TGTGCCAGCACCCCTCAGGGGTCTCCCACGGAGCAGTACTTC.

The chain joins TRBV6-1 to TRBJ2-3; TRBD2 matches 9 bases. Germline CDR1 and CDR2: MNHNS and SASEGT. This CDR3 comprises 15 residues. The junction had 7 bases not matched to a gene; V was cut back by 6 bases and J by 3 bases. The CDR3: CASRHSSGSTDTQYF. The CDR3 DNA is TGTGCCAGCAGACACAGTAGCGGGAGTACAGATACGCAGTATTTT.

This clonotype showed up many times. V and J are TRBV19 and TRBJ2-1; D perhaps matches TRBD1 (5 bases). V gave up 3 bases and J gave up 1 base, with 10 bases separating them. The germline CDR1 and CDR2 sequences are LNHDA and SQIVND (reference sequence). There are 15 residues in the CDR3. The CDR3 DNA sequence: TGTGCCAGTAGTATCGGACATAGGTCCTACAATGAGCAGTTCTTC. It is translated as CASSIGHRSYNEQFF.

This clonotype was seen more than once but under ten times. Here the CDR3 reads CASSLAGGSEEQYF. The CDR3 coding sequence is TGTGCCAGCAGTTTGGCAGGGGGCTCAGAGGAGCAGTACTTC. This chain connects TRBV12-3 or TRBV12-4 to TRBJ2-7; 8 bases are a match to TRBD1. The CDR3 extends over 14 amino acids. J was trimmed by 7 bases and V by 3 bases; bases with no gene match: 8.

This clonotype was seen only a few times. In DNA, the CDR3 is TGTGCCAGGATCCGGGACAGGGGTCCCCCCTATCCTGCCTACGAGCAGTACTTC. It specifies CARIRDRGPPYPAYEQYF. This chain uses TRBV27 with TRBJ2-7, with TRBD1 matching over 10 bases. CDR3 length equals 18 residues. Trimming took 9 bases from V and 2 from J; bases not matched to a gene: 19. Germline CDR1 reads MNHEY; CDR2 reads SMNVEV (reference sequence).

The chain is built from TRBV5-5 and TRBJ2-3; the match to TRBD2 covers 10 bases. The CDR3 extends over 17 amino acids. Trimming took 0 bases from V and 0 from J; bases not matched to a gene: 4. Germline V CDR1 and CDR2: SGHKS, YYEKEE (reference sequence). The CDR3 sequence: CASSLGGLAPSTDTQYF. In DNA, the CDR3 is TGTGCCAGCAGCTTGGGGGGACTAGCGCCTAGCACAGATACGCAGTATTTT.

The chain has TRBV28 and TRBJ2-3; maybe TRBD2 (5 bases). Germline CDR1 is MDHEN and CDR2 is SYDVKM. CDR3 length equals 15 residues. Trimming stripped 3 bases from V and 2 bases from J, with 12 bases between. CDR3 region: CASSFQRRSTDTQYF. The CDR3 nucleotides read TGTGCCAGCAGTTTCCAGCGGAGATCCACAGATACGCAGTATTTT.

This clonotype was counted many times. V and J are TRBV20-1 and TRBJ2-2; D may be TRBD1 (6 bases). Germline lookup yields CDR1 DFQATT and CDR2 SNEGSKA (reference sequence). Trimming removed 7 bases from V and 2 bases from J, with 11 bases in between. The CDR3 spans 13 residues. This CDR3 reads CSGGRGNTGELFF. The DNA of the CDR3 is TGCAGTGGCGGCAGGGGAAACACCGGGGAGCTGTTTTTT.

CDR3 sequence reads: CASSGWDRALSGANVLTF. DNA for the CDR3: TGTGCCAGCAGCGGATGGGACAGGGCCCTCTCTGGGGCCAACGTCCTGACTTTC. V usage is TRBV11-1 and J usage is TRBJ2-6; TRBD1 aligns across 9 bases. This CDR3 has 18 amino acids. The germline V gene has CDR1 SGHAT and CDR2 FQDESV (reference sequence). V was clipped by 5 bases and J by 0 bases; unmatched bases: 8.

This clonotype occurred a few times. The chain is built from TRBV12-3 or TRBV12-4 and TRBJ1-2, with D possibly being TRBD1 (5 bases). This CDR3 is built from 14 residues. V lost 7 bases, J lost 7 bases, and 19 bases lay in between. CDR3 residues: CASTLTVGASGYTF. CDR3 DNA sequence: TGTGCCAGCACCCTTACGGTTGGGGCCTCTGGCTACACCTTC.

This clonotype showed up just a few times. This chain connects TRBV27 to TRBJ2-1, with unresolved D. The V end lost 3 bases, the J end lost 6 bases, and 9 bases lay between the germline ends. In germline, CDR1 is MNHEY, CDR2 SMNVEV (reference sequence). This CDR3 is built from 13 residues. The DNA for the CDR3 is TGTGCCAGCAGTTTGGTTGTGGGCAATGAGCAGTTCTTC. Its translation is CASSLVVGNEQFF.

The J gene is TRBJ2-7, the V gene TRBV7-9; TRBD2 agrees at 9 bases. This CDR3 is built from 17 residues. Germline loops: CDR1 SEHNR, CDR2 FQNEAQ (reference sequence). The V and J ends lost 1 base and 0 bases, in that order; junction bases with no gene match: 7. The CDR3, as DNA: TGTGCCAGCAGCTTAGGGGCTAGCGGGACTCACTCCTACGAGCAGTACTTC. Translation: CASSLGASGTHSYEQYF.